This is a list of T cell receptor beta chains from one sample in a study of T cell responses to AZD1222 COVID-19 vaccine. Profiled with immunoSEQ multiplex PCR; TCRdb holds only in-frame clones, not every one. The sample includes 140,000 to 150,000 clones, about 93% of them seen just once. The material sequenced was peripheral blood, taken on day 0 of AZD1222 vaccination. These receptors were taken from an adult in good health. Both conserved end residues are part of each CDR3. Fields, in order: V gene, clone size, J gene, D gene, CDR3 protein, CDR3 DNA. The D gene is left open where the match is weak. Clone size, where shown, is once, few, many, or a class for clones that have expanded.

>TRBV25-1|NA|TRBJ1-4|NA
CASSGGRQNEKLFF
TGTGCCAGCAGTGGGGGACGGCAGAATGAAAAACTGTTTTTT
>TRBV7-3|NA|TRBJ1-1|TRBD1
CASSSTGTADHTEAFF
TGTGCCAGCAGCTCCACCGGGACAGCAGACCACACTGAAGCTTTCTTT
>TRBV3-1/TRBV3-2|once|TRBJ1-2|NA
CASSQDRQGRYGYTF
TGTGCCAGCAGCCAAGATCGGCAGGGTCGCTATGGCTACACCTTC
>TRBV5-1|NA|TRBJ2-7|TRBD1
CASSSDRVREQYF
TGCGCCAGCAGCTCGGACAGGGTGCGAGAGCAGTACTTC
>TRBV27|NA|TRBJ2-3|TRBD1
CASSKLGTGIDTQYF
TGTGCCAGCTCTAAGTTGGGGACAGGGATCGATACGCAGTATTTT
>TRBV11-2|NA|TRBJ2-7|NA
CASSRPSGQGSHEQYF
TGTGCCAGCAGCCGACCCTCGGGGCAAGGGTCCCACGAGCAGTACTTC
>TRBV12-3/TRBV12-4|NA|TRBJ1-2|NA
CASSFLPSDGYTF
TGTGCCAGCAGTTTTCTCCCCTCCGACGGCTACACCTTC
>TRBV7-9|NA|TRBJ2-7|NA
CASTLRDGSYEQYF
TGTGCCAGCACCCTCCGGGACGGCTCCTACGAGCAGTACTTC
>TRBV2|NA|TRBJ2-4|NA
CASSEASGHPGIQYF
TGTGCCAGCAGTGAAGCGTCAGGCCATCCCGGCATTCAGTACTTC
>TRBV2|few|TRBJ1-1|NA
CASSAEGWTEAFF
TGTGCCAGCAGTGCTGAGGGATGGACTGAAGCTTTCTTT
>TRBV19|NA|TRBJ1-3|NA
CASSGALRDTIYF
TGTGCCAGTAGTGGGGCCCTTCGGGACACCATATATTTT
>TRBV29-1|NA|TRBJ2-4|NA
CSVKDLAKNIQYF
TGCAGCGTTAAAGACCTGGCCAAAAACATTCAGTACTTC
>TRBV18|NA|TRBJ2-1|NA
CASSKPGLSSYNEQFF
TGTGCCAGCTCAAAACCGGGACTGAGCTCCTACAATGAGCAGTTCTTC
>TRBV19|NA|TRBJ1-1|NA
CASSMWPNTEAFF
TGTGCCAGTAGTATGTGGCCGAACACTGAAGCTTTCTTT
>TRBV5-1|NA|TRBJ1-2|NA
CASSPDSFYGYTF
TGCGCCAGCAGCCCGGACAGCTTCTATGGCTACACCTTC
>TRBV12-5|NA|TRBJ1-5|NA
CASGLKYRVGNQPQHF
TGTGCTAGTGGTTTGAAATACAGGGTGGGCAATCAGCCCCAGCATTTT
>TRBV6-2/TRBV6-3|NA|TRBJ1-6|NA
CASSLQGVNSPLHF
TGTGCCAGCAGTTTGCAGGGTGTAAATTCACCCCTCCACTTT
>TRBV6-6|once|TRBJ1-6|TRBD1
CASSQGQDNSPLHF
TGTGCCAGCAGTCAGGGACAGGATAATTCACCCCTCCACTTT
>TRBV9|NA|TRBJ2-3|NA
CASSGRTMTDTQYF
TGTGCCAGCAGCGGGCGAACTATGACAGATACGCAGTATTTT
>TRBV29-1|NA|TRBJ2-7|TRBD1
CSVRTGSYEQYF
TGCAGCGTCAGGACAGGGAGCTACGAGCAGTACTTC
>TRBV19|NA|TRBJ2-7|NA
CASSRGVVEEQYF
TGTGCCAGTAGCAGGGGGGTGGTTGAGGAGCAGTACTTC
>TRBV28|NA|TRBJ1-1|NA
CASSVEWGSEAFF
TGTGCCAGCAGTGTAGAGTGGGGATCTGAAGCTTTCTTT
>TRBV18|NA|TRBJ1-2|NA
CASSLWRSESPGGYTF
TGTGCCAGCTCACTGTGGAGGTCAGAGTCTCCAGGTGGCTACACCTTC
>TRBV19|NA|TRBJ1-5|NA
CASSVNQRGVNQPQHF
TGTGCCAGTAGCGTCAACCAGCGAGGGGTCAATCAGCCCCAGCATTTT
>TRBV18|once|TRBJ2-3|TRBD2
CASSLAGETDTQYF
TGTGCCAGCTCCCTAGCGGGAGAGACAGATACGCAGTATTTT
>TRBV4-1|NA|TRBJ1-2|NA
CASSQGGGAGYGYTF
TGCGCCAGCAGCCAGGGTGGGGGCGCGGGCTATGGCTACACCTTC
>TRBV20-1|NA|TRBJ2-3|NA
CSASQGTTDTQYF
TGCAGTGCTAGTCAGGGGACCACAGATACGCAGTATTTT
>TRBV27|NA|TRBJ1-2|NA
CASSPYGIPANNYGYTF
TGTGCCAGCAGCCCTTACGGGATACCAGCCAATAACTATGGCTACACCTTC
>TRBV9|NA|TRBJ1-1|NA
CASSVVPIGHQNTEAFF
TGTGCCAGCAGCGTAGTGCCTATTGGACACCAGAACACTGAAGCTTTCTTT
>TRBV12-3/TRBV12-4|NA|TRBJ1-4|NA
CASSRERNEKLFF
TGTGCCAGCAGTCGAGAACGAAATGAAAAACTGTTTTTT
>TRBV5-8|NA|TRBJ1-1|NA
CASSFQRTEAFF
TGTGCCAGCAGCTTCCAAAGGACTGAAGCTTTCTTT
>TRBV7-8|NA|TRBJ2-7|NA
CASSLARVGYEQYF
TGTGCCAGCAGCTTAGCGCGAGTTGGCTACGAGCAGTACTTC
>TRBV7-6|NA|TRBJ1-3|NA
CASSLRATLFSGNTIYF
TGTGCCAGCAGCTTAAGGGCGACACTCTTCTCTGGAAACACCATATATTTT
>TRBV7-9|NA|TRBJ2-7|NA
CASSARPVLVFHEQYF
TGTGCCAGCAGCGCACGACCGGTGCTAGTCTTCCACGAGCAGTACTTC
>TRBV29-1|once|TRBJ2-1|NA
CSVAGTPSSYNEQFF
TGCAGCGTCGCTGGGACTCCCAGCTCCTACAATGAGCAGTTCTTC
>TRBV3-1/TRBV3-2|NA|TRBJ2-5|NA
CASSLHTDQETQYF
TGTGCCAGCAGCCTCCACACGGACCAAGAGACCCAGTACTTC
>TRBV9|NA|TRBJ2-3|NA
CASSGLTSTDTQYF
TGTGCCAGCAGCGGGCTCACCTCCACAGATACGCAGTATTTT